The 29 T cell receptor beta chains presented below share a single source sample, sequenced in a study of type 1 regulatory T cells. MiXCR, applied by TCRdb to the reads, yields one record per CDR3 protein. The table lists approximately 23,000 distinct CDR3 sequences, 72% of them singletons. Their antigens remain unidentified. The specimen sequenced was cultured T cells, either the whole culture or a sorted T cell fraction (not recorded which). Subset denoted: Tr1-enriched cell product generated in vitro against host alloantigens. All receptors derive from a human donor in good health.

This clonotype was counted only a few times. This chain connects TRBV12-3 or TRBV12-4 to TRBJ2-1, with 9 bases that match TRBD2. V was clipped by 3 bases and J by 7 bases; unmatched bases: 16. There are 18 residues in the CDR3. The CDR3 region has the DNA TGTGCCAGCAGTTTCTCCCTTGGGCTAGCGGGGATATTGAATGAGCAGTTCTTC. Amino acid sequence: CASSFSLGLAGILNEQFF.

In its sample, this clonotype was seen once. V gene TRBV11-2 combines with J gene TRBJ1-1; D remains unclear. V was pared by 2 bases and J by 3 bases, with 13 bases between. The CDR3 has 15 residues. CDR1 SGHAT and CDR2 FQNNGV come from the germline V gene. CDR3 DNA sequence: TGTGCCAGCAGCTTATTCGCGGGGTTGGACACTGAAGCTTTCTTT. Its translation: CASSLFAGLDTEAFF. The full variable domain, with the rest looked up from reference TRBV11-2 and TRBJ1-1, is EAGVAQSPRYKIIEKRQSVAFWCNPISGHATLYWYQQILGQGPKLLIQFQNNGVVDDSQLPKDRFSAERLKGVDSTLKIQPAKLEDSAVYLCASSLFAGLDTEAFFGQGTRLTVV.

The chain uses TRBV6-6 and TRBJ2-7, with 11 bases that match TRBD2. The V segment lost 7 bases and the J segment 1 base; nucleotides outside the gene matches: 3. The CDR3 is 14 residues long. Germline values: CDR1 MNHNY, CDR2 SVGAGI (reference sequence). The DNA for the CDR3 is TGTGCCAGCAAGGCTAGCGGGGGGTCCTACGAGCAGTACTTC. Translated, it gives CASKASGGSYEQYF.

Only one count was recorded for this clonotype. The CDR3 region has the DNA TGCAGTGCTAGGGCGCGAACTGAAGCTTTCTTT. Translated, it gives CSARARTEAFF. The chain carries TRBV20-1 and TRBJ1-1, with D unclear. The CDR3 totals 11 residues. V gave up 3 bases and J gave up 5 bases, with 7 bases separating them. In germline, CDR1 is DFQATT, CDR2 SNEGSKA (reference sequence).

The chain has TRBV2 and TRBJ2-5, with TRBD1 matching over 8 bases. Looked up from germline, CDR1 is SNHLY and CDR2 is FYNNEI. This CDR3 has 15 residues. Unmatched junction bases numbered 12, after V lost 7 bases and J lost 5 bases. The CDR3 spells CASTRRTGPGETQYF. The DNA of the CDR3 is TGTGCCAGCACCCGGAGGACAGGGCCTGGCGAGACCCAGTACTTC.

The V and J genes are TRBV24-1 and TRBJ2-7; D remains ambiguous. This CDR3 contains 12 residues. The V gene's germline CDR1 is KGHDR and CDR2 SFDVKD. V gave up 6 bases and J gave up 0 bases, with 5 bases separating them. The CDR3 protein is CATSQDSYEQYF. CDR3 coding DNA: TGTGCCACCAGTCAAGACTCCTACGAGCAGTACTTC.

The CDR3 spells CASSQGGGHTGELFF. The CDR3 DNA is TGTGCCAGCAGCCAAGGTGGCGGTCACACCGGGGAGCTGTTTTTT. The gene calls are TRBV3-1 and TRBJ2-2; D is unresolved. Germline CDR1 reads LGHDT; CDR2 reads YNNKEL (reference sequence). Trimming left V 1 base short and J 3 bases short, with 9 bases between. This CDR3 comprises 15 residues.

The chain couples TRBV27 to TRBJ2-7, with D perhaps matching TRBD2 (5 bases). The V and J ends lost 2 bases and 3 bases respectively, with 11 bases between them. Germline V gene data show CDR1 as MNHEY and CDR2 as SMNVEV (reference sequence). This CDR3 comprises 14 residues. The CDR3 nucleotides are TGTGCCAGCAGTTTAAAGCCGGGGAACTACGAGCAGTACTTC. Protein product: CASSLKPGNYEQYF.

The count of this clonotype is one. The chain carries TRBV2 and TRBJ1-1; D remains unclear. The germline V and J ends were trimmed by 4 bases and 8 bases, with 5 bases remaining between them. The germline V gene encodes CDR1 SNHLY and CDR2 FYNNEI. The CDR3 length is 10 residues. This CDR3 reads CASSGREAFF. CDR3 in DNA: TGTGCCAGCAGTGGTCGGGAAGCTTTCTTT.

The rearrangement uses TRBV6-2 or TRBV6-3 and TRBJ2-5; D unclear. The CDR3 has 14 amino acids. CDR1 MNHEY and CDR2 SVGEGT come from the germline V gene. Trimming left V 5 bases short and J 5 bases short, with 15 bases between. CDR3 loop: CASSPTVMGETQYF. The CDR3 DNA is TGTGCCAGCAGTCCAACAGTCATGGGTGAGACCCAGTACTTC.

Only one count was recorded for this clonotype. The CDR3 region has the DNA TGCGCCAGCAGCTTGGGGTTTGTGGAGGATGAGCAGTTCTTC. Protein product: CASSLGFVEDEQFF. The chain uses TRBV5-1 and TRBJ2-1, with D perhaps TRBD2 (5 bases). Germline CDR1 is SGHRS and CDR2 is YFSETQ. The CDR3 is made up of 14 amino acids. V lost 0 bases, J lost 8 bases, and 12 bases lay in between. The variable domain in full, completed from reference TRBV5-1 and TRBJ2-1, reads KAGVTQTPRYLIKTRGQQVTLSCSPISGHRSVSWYQQTPGQGLQFLFEYFSETQRNKGNFPGRFSGRQFSNSRSEMNVSTLELGDSALYLCASSLGFVEDEQFFGPGTRLTVL.

To note about this clonotype: One end of the junction is discordant with germline, which a read error may explain. The chain is built from TRBV10-1 and TRBJ2-2; tentatively, D is TRBD2 (6 bases). Per the germline V gene, CDR1 is WNHNN and CDR2 is SYGVQD (reference sequence). This CDR3 spans 14 amino acids. CDR3 protein: CASSESVGAGGLFF. Here the CDR3 DNA reads TGCGCCAGCAGTGAGAGTGTAGGTGCCGGGGGGCTGTTTTTT.

This rearrangement joins TRBV7-8 to TRBJ2-5; 8 nucleotides agree with TRBD2. Per germline, CDR1 SGHVS and CDR2 FQNEAQ. After removal of 7 bases from V and 5 bases from J, the junction contained 3 bases not matched to a gene. The CDR3 runs to 12 residues. The CDR3 protein is CASTPGGETQYF. DNA of the CDR3: TGTGCCAGCACCCCGGGGGGGGAGACCCAGTACTTC.

In this sample, this clonotype turned up a few times. The J gene is TRBJ1-2, the V gene TRBV18; D is undetermined. The CDR3 has 14 amino acids. V lost 2 bases and J lost 2, with 9 bases in between. Germline V gene lookup returns CDR1 KGHSH and CDR2 LQKENI. The CDR3 sequence is CASSPVSPNYGYTF. Here the CDR3 DNA reads TGTGCCAGCTCACCAGTTTCTCCGAACTATGGCTACACCTTC.

This clonotype was seen only once. The rearrangement joins TRBV12-3 or TRBV12-4 to TRBJ2-1; TRBD2 matches 12 bases. Trimming took 6 bases from V and 0 from J; bases not matched to a gene: 9. CDR3 size: 18 residues. The DNA for the CDR3 is TGTGCCAGCAGAGGGACTAGCGGGTATCTAAGCTCCTACAATGAGCAGTTCTTC. Protein: CASRGTSGYLSSYNEQFF.

This clonotype came up a few times. This sequence joins TRBV7-2 and TRBJ2-3; D remains unclear. The CDR3 loop spans 14 amino acids. Germline V gives CDR1 SGHTA, CDR2 FQGNSA. Between the trimmed V and J ends, which lost 7 bases and 1 base, there was a span of 12 bases. Written as DNA, the CDR3 is TGTGCCAGCACCGTCTACTCCCGCACAGATACGCAGTATTTT. It encodes CASTVYSRTDTQYF.

The gene calls are TRBV4-1 and TRBJ2-1, with 9 bases fitting TRBD2. The CDR3 spans 16 residues. The germline gives CDR1 MGHRA, CDR2 YSYEKL. V shed 8 bases and J 2 bases; nucleotides not matched to a gene: 10. This CDR3 reads CASSLGGGGAYNEQFF. In nucleotides, the CDR3 is TGCGCCAGCTCTCTCGGCGGCGGGGGGGCCTACAATGAGCAGTTCTTC.

The V and J genes are TRBV2 and TRBJ2-1; 10 bases agree with TRBD1. The CDR3 runs 15 residues. Trimming cost V 5 bases and J 1 base; bases outside gene matches: 2. Germline V gene lookup returns CDR1 SNHLY and CDR2 FYNNEI. CDR3 loop: CASSKGQGSYNEQFF. CDR3 nucleotides: TGTGCCAGCAGTAAGGGACAGGGGTCCTACAATGAGCAGTTCTTC.

The chain links TRBV6-1 to TRBJ2-7, with 8 bases aligning to TRBD1. Germline CDR1 MNHNS, CDR2 SASEGT. This CDR3 region has 18 residues. V shed 4 bases and J 7 bases; nucleotides not matched to a gene: 21. CDR3 in DNA: TGTGCCAGCAGTGGAGACAGGGGAATGAGGATTATAGGGTGGGAGCAGTACTTC. Residues: CASSGDRGMRIIGWEQYF.

This clonotype has a handful of counts. The genes are TRBV7-3 and TRBJ2-1; perhaps TRBD1 as D (6 bases). Germline loops: CDR1 SGHTA, CDR2 FQGTGA. The CDR3 contains 15 residues. The V end lost 5 bases, the J end lost 8 bases, and 19 bases lay between the germline ends. The CDR3 loop reads CASSPQGTLGDEQFF. The DNA of the CDR3 is TGTGCCAGCAGCCCCCAGGGGACCCTCGGGGATGAGCAGTTCTTC.

The chain couples TRBV4-1 to TRBJ1-2; the D is unclear. V lost 0 bases, J lost 0 bases, and 11 bases lay in between. The CDR3 has 16 residues. Germline values: CDR1 MGHRA, CDR2 YSYEKL. CDR3 loop: CASSQEPTSPNYGYTF. The CDR3 DNA reads TGCGCCAGCAGCCAAGAACCCACGTCCCCTAACTATGGCTACACCTTC.

J is TRBJ2-7 and V is TRBV7-2; TRBD1 aligns across 12 bases. V shed 1 base and J 4 bases; nucleotides not matched to a gene: 8. The germline gives CDR1 SGHTA, CDR2 FQGNSA. The CDR3 is 17 residues long. The CDR3 spells CASSLGGTGGGGYEQYF. The CDR3 nucleotides read TGTGCCAGCAGCTTAGGAGGGACAGGGGGCGGGGGGTACGAGCAGTACTTC.

This chain joins TRBV20-1 and TRBJ2-1; 10 nucleotides line up with TRBD2. Germline V gene lookup returns CDR1 DFQATT and CDR2 SNEGSKA (reference sequence). The V segment lost 0 bases and the J segment 1 base; nucleotides outside the gene matches: 3. The CDR3 is 16 residues long. The CDR3 nucleotides read TGCAGTGCTAGAGATAGCGGGGGGCCGTCCTACAATGAGCAGTTCTTC. Its translation: CSARDSGGPSYNEQFF.

V is TRBV28 and J is TRBJ2-7, with D possibly matching TRBD1 (5 bases). This CDR3 spans 16 amino acids. V was pared by 2 bases and J by 2 bases, with 16 bases between. Germline V gives CDR1 MDHEN, CDR2 SYDVKM. The CDR3: CASSLVWQGLTYEQYF. The DNA of the CDR3 is TGTGCCAGCAGTTTAGTATGGCAGGGATTAACCTACGAGCAGTACTTC.

The V call is TRBV12-3 or TRBV12-4, the J call TRBJ1-1; D perhaps matches TRBD1 (5 bases). Trimming cost V 3 bases and J 5 bases, with 10 bases left between them. The CDR3 runs 13 residues. The CDR3 sequence: CASSLRGRTEAFF. The DNA of the CDR3 is TGTGCCAGCAGTTTGAGGGGCCGTACTGAAGCTTTCTTT.

CDR3 in DNA: TGCAGTGAAAGGTCTCGTAGCTCCTACAATGAGCAGTTCTTC. It yields the protein CSERSRSSYNEQFF. This sequence joins TRBV20-1 and TRBJ2-1; D is unresolved. V was clipped by 7 bases and J by 0 bases, with 13 bases between them. CDR1 DFQATT and CDR2 SNEGSKA come from the germline V gene (reference sequence). The CDR3 has 14 amino acids.

The chain recombines TRBV7-6 with TRBJ2-7; the match to TRBD2 covers 12 bases. V gave up 4 bases and J gave up 6 bases; unmatched junction bases: 13. The CDR3 contains 17 residues. CDR1 and CDR2 (germline): SGHVS, FNYEAQ. Here the CDR3 DNA reads TGTGCCAGCAGCTCCCTAGCGGGGGGGCCGGGATTTGCCGAGCAGTACTTC. Residues: CASSSLAGGPGFAEQYF. The full variable domain, in which reference TRBV7-6 and TRBJ2-7 provide the parts outside the CDR3, is GAGVSQSPRYKVTKRGQDVALRCDPISGHVSLYWYRQALGQGPEFLTYFNYEAQQDKSGLPNDRFSAERPEGSISTLTIQRTEQRDSAMYRCASSSLAGGPGFAEQYFGPGTRLTVT.

The chain uses TRBV7-8 and TRBJ2-5, with D possibly matching TRBD1 (6 bases). CDR1 and CDR2 (germline): SGHVS, FQNEAQ. This CDR3 is built from 14 residues. Deletions cut 1 base from V and 5 bases from J, with 11 bases between. CDR3 sequence reads: CASSLGAQGETQYF. DNA for the CDR3: TGTGCCAGCAGCTTAGGGGCCCAGGGGGAGACCCAGTACTTC.

The chain employs TRBV5-1 and TRBJ2-7; D remains unclear. V was cut by 0 bases and J by 2 bases, with 12 bases left in between. The CDR3 contains 15 residues. The germline V gene encodes CDR1 SGHRS and CDR2 YFSETQ. DNA for the CDR3: TGCGCCAGCAGCTTGGATTATCGGATGCCCTACGAGCAGTACTTC. It is translated as CASSLDYRMPYEQYF. Combining the CDR3 with reference TRBV5-1 and TRBJ2-7 gives the whole variable domain KAGVTQTPRYLIKTRGQQVTLSCSPISGHRSVSWYQQTPGQGLQFLFEYFSETQRNKGNFPGRFSGRQFSNSRSEMNVSTLELGDSALYLCASSLDYRMPYEQYFGPGTRLTVT.